This T cell receptor (beta chain) was found in a study of regulatory T cells in long-lasting Graves disease. Germline-derived CDR1 and CDR2 are MNHEY and SMNVEV (reference sequence). The CDR3 is made up of 13 amino acids. V dropped 8 bases and J dropped 6 bases, with 16 bases sitting between them. Time point specified: newly diagnosed GD, antithyroid drugs for less than 3 months. After RNA was extracted from PBMCs, the TCR library was made from it. The sample holds many counts of this clonotype. For TCR beta, libraries came from iRepertoire HTBI primers and Arm-PCR of CDR3 regions. TCRdb used MiXCR to reprocess the multiplex PCR reads, holding one entry per CDR3 protein. The sample consists of 360,000 or so distinct CDR3 sequences, over 15% of them appearing once. These sequences were also reported in another study, on T cells in Graves' hyperthyroidism and ophthalmopathy. That source reports: Researchers barred patients who had uncontrolled infection, other autoimmune disease, pregnancy or lactation. First-round RT-PCR of the TCR CDR3 relied on the HTBI primer set. The model's output predicted ophthalmopathy at a median of around 6.9 months prior to onset.

J is TRBJ1-1 and V is TRBV27; D perhaps matches TRBD1 (6 bases). Sequencing was performed on peripheral blood mononuclear cells (PBMCs), taken at new diagnosis, from a patient treated with antithyroid drugs. The source is a man in his forties with Graves disease. The CDR3 sequence is CASASGWGPEAFF. In nucleotides, the CDR3 is TGTGCCAGCGCGTCGGGATGGGGGCCTGAAGCTTTCTTT.